The entry that follows covers one T cell receptor beta chain sequence. This clone occurred many times. There is no known antigen for this receptor. One base away there is no much larger clone; base qualities are not given. The sample belongs to a study of T cells after posttransplantation cyclophosphamide (dated by TCRdb to about 2016). Notes on the research overall: Using TRB sequencing, the study followed how the T cell repertoire rebuilt after myeloablative bone marrow transplantation with posttransplantation cyclophosphamide given as GVHD prophylaxis. Antigen receptor sequencing covered samples from some 35 PTCy-treated patients and 16 of their related bone marrow donors. Blood from every one of the approximately 30 PTCy patients who had 1-year posttransplant specimens underwent TRB sequencing. Up to 3 additional blood samples from 2 to 5.2 years after transplant were also TRB-sequenced in 3 patients, as was pretransplant blood from a handful of patients. Because TRA and TRB clonality were tightly correlated in several samples, subsequent TCR analyses were focused on TRB only. Public TRB sequences were searched against a database of over 3,500 sequences associated with responses to pathogens, tumor antigens, self-antigens and alloantigens. What the study reported, not specific to this receptor: Donor-recipient similarity was low at 1-2 months but increased during the first year, and donor CD8+ memory clones often dominated later blood repertoires. Across about 49 patients, TRB clonality was highly associated with recipient CMV seropositivity and CMV reactivation, and PTCy diversity was similar to diversity in CNI/methotrexate controls. The TRB repertoires of T cells infiltrating skin or GI tract showed only limited overlap with the TRB repertoires of T cells in blood.

TRB sequencing was run on genomic DNA with either the immunoSEQ assay at survey resolution or the hsTCRB kit. The published analysis was carried out like this. The immunoSEQ software was used for initial read processing, and the LymphoSeq R package was used for repertoire analyses. Clonality was calculated as 1 minus normalized Shannon entropy, and the Gini coefficient was also calculated for each TRB dataset. To infer phenotypes in unsorted samples, TRB sequences from sorted subsets of the recipient or donor were mapped onto the unsorted samples of the same recipient. The table was pulled from immuneACCESS by TCRdb, which kept in-frame rearrangements only. Such tables lose some clones; where checked, under half of the loss comes from unresolved V genes, and the rest has no known cause. V and J calls and clone size are as listed in that table; D and trimming were resolved from the DNA. The table notes 9,500 to 15,000 clones here, none of them singletons. The top ten clonotypes cover roughly 27% of the sample.

The meaning of the sample's treatment or condition label: high-dose cyclophosphamide on days +3 and +4 as single-agent GVHD prophylaxis. Busulfan and fludarabine conditioning, a related or unrelated marrow graft, and cyclophosphamide on days +3 and +4 were given to PTCy patients. The PTCy-treated patients were enrolled in a prospective multi-institutional clinical trial. Peripheral blood and bone marrow mononuclear cells were isolated by Ficoll-Hypaque density centrifugation and were cryopreserved. Including cysteine and phenylalanine, the CDR3 has 13 amino acids. This entry keeps only the CDR3 DNA: 39 bases, framed from base 1. CDR1 and CDR2 are read off the germline V gene as SGHRS and YFSETQ. V loses 5 bases, J loses 0 bases, and the germline ends lie 6 bases apart.

The receptor was derived from a female patient in her thirties or forties who received an allogeneic stem cell transplant from a related donor, was CMV-positive, and had acute GVHD only. After a transplant, not all T cells may be the patient's own; some may come from the graft donor. The chain is encoded by TRBV5-1 joined to TRBJ1-5, with no confident D gene call. The source material was PBMCs, sampled after allogeneic stem cell transplant with posttransplant cyclophosphamide. The DNA is TGCGCCAGCAGAGCTAATAGCAATCAGCCCCAGCATTTT. Its protein reads: CASRANSNQPQHF. Reference TRBV5-1 and TRBJ1-5 proteins supply the regions before and after the CDR3; the full variable domain is: KAGVTQTPRYLIKTRGQQVTLSCSPISGHRSVSWYQQTPGQGLQFLFEYFSETQRNKGNFPGRFSGRQFSNSRSEMNVSTLELGDSALYLCASRANSNQPQHFGDGTRLSIL.